Each of the 20 T cell receptor beta chains below was sequenced from the same sample in a study of T cells in Graves' hyperthyroidism and ophthalmopathy. RNA transcripts yielded amplified TCR beta CDR3 regions. Using the HTBI primer set, a first-round RT-PCR was run on the TCR CDR3. Using its own MiXCR run on the multiplex PCR reads, TCRdb lists one record per CDR3 protein. The sample holds hundreds of thousands of distinct CDR3 sequences; about 25% are singletons and the top ten take around 30%. The source material was blood. These receptors all come from a man aged 40-50 years with Graves' hyperthyroidism that later progressed to Graves' ophthalmopathy.

This clonotype has ten or more counts. The V gene is TRBV2, the J gene TRBJ1-5, with 9 bases fitting TRBD1. The germline CDR1 and CDR2 sequences are SNHLY and FYNNEI. This CDR3 contains 15 residues. V was pared by 6 bases and J by 3 bases, with 6 bases of the junction left unmatched. CDR3 in DNA: TGTGCCAGCAGGACAGGGGGAAATCACAATCAGCCCCAGCATTTT. Translation: CASRTGGNHNQPQHF.

This clonotype has at least ten counts. The CDR3 protein is CAWSRGVGSNTEAFF. In DNA, the CDR3 is TGTGCCTGGAGTCGTGGGGTAGGTTCGAACACTGAAGCTTTCTTT. The gene calls are TRBV30 and TRBJ1-1, with D uncertain. V was trimmed by 2 bases and J by 1 base, leaving 14 bases between them. Germline CDR1 and CDR2: GTSNPN and SVGIG (reference sequence). CDR3 length: 15 residues. Full variable domain (remainder filled in from reference TRBV30 and TRBJ1-1): SQTIHQWPATLVQPVGSPLSLECTVEGTSNPNLYWYRQAAGRGLQLLFYSVGIGQISSEVPQNLSASRPQDRQFILSSKKLLLSDSGFYLCAWSRGVGSNTEAFFGQGTRLTVV.

This clonotype was observed many times. At one of its ends the junction is not consistent with the germline gene, which may arise from a read error. The CDR3 loop reads CASSASRFSGANALTF. CDR3 DNA: TGTGCCAGCAGTGCCAGTCGGTTCTCTGGGGCCAACGCCCTGACTTTC. V and J are TRBV2 and TRBJ2-6; the D gene is possibly TRBD1 (5 bases). This CDR3 comprises 16 residues. Germline lookup yields CDR1 SNHLY and CDR2 FYNNEI.

This clonotype was counted at least ten times. The CDR3 coding sequence is TGTGCCAGCAGTAGAGTCAGGGAACTCTATGGCTACACCTTC. It codes for CASSRVRELYGYTF. The chain couples TRBV6-1 to TRBJ1-2, with D tentatively TRBD1 (5 bases). Between the trimmed V and J ends, which lost 5 bases and 4 bases, there was a span of 14 bases. CDR3 length: 14 amino acids. Germline V CDR1 and CDR2: MNHNS, SASEGT.

This clonotype showed up many times. V usage is TRBV28 and J usage is TRBJ1-2; tentatively, D is TRBD1 (6 bases). Germline V CDR1 and CDR2: MDHEN, SYDVKM. The CDR3 runs to 16 residues. V was cut by 5 bases and J by 5 bases, with 21 bases left in between. Here the CDR3 reads CASSDPGGGRGYGYTF. The CDR3 DNA reads as TGTGCCAGCAGTGACCCGGGCGGGGGGCGCGGATATGGCTACACCTTC.

V usage is TRBV11-2 and J usage is TRBJ2-5; TRBD2 agrees at 7 bases. J gave up 4 bases and V 5 bases, and 7 bases lay outside the gene matches. This CDR3 has 14 residues. Germline assignment: CDR1 SGHAT and CDR2 FQNNGV. The CDR3 bases are TGTGCCAGCAGCCCCGGACTAGTCAGAGAGACCCAGTACTTC. It yields the protein CASSPGLVRETQYF.

This clonotype was picked up a small number of times. The V call is TRBV12-5, the J call TRBJ2-5; D is perhaps TRBD2 (6 bases). Trimming cost V 10 bases and J 4 bases, with 16 bases left between them. From germline, CDR1 is LGHNT and CDR2 FRNRAP. The CDR3 length is 13 residues. The CDR3 nucleotides are TGTGCTACTATGAACTGGGGAGGAGAGACCCAGTACTTC. This sequence encodes CATMNWGGETQYF. Complete variable domain (other parts from reference TRBV12-5 and TRBJ2-5): DARVTQTPRHKVTEMGQEVTMRCQPILGHNTVFWYRQTMMQGLELLAYFRNRAPLDDSGMPKDRFSAEMPDATLATLKIQPSEPRDSAVYFCATMNWGGETQYFGPGTRLLVL.

V usage is TRBV12-3 or TRBV12-4 and J usage is TRBJ1-5, with TRBD1 identical over 8 bases. This CDR3 spans 15 amino acids. V trimming: 6 bases; J trimming: 5 bases; junction bases outside the gene matches: 9. CDR3: CASSSGTGGYQPQHF. The CDR3 DNA follows: TGTGCCAGCAGCTCCGGGACAGGAGGTTATCAGCCCCAGCATTTT.

In its sample, this clonotype was seen many times. The CDR3 is CASSFWENTEAFF. CDR3 in DNA: TGTGCCAGCAGTTTTTGGGAGAACACTGAAGCTTTCTTT. The rearrangement joins TRBV12-3 or TRBV12-4 to TRBJ1-1; D is undetermined. The CDR3 length is 13 residues. The V end was cut by 3 bases, the J end by 1 base, with 6 bases between.

There are many counts of this clonotype. The V call is TRBV11-2, the J call TRBJ2-7; no reliable D call. V was cut by 0 bases and J by 2 bases, with 8 bases left in between. This CDR3 is built from 14 residues. From germline, CDR1 is SGHAT and CDR2 FQNNGV. The CDR3 nucleotides are TGTGCCAGCAGCTTAGATCTTAGACCCTACGAGCAGTACTTC. This encodes CASSLDLRPYEQYF. Drawing the rest from reference TRBV11-2 and TRBJ2-7, the complete variable domain is EAGVAQSPRYKIIEKRQSVAFWCNPISGHATLYWYQQILGQGPKLLIQFQNNGVVDDSQLPKDRFSAERLKGVDSTLKIQPAKLEDSAVYLCASSLDLRPYEQYFGPGTRLTVT.

Many counts were recorded for this clonotype. The V call is TRBV24-1, the J call TRBJ1-2, with no clear D. V gave up 5 bases and J gave up 4 bases, with 7 bases separating them. Looked up from germline, CDR1 is KGHDR and CDR2 is SFDVKD. The CDR3 is 12 residues long. The CDR3 region is CATSGGSYGYTF. CDR3 nucleotides: TGTGCCACCAGTGGAGGCAGCTATGGCTACACCTTC.

This clonotype was seen ten or more times. This CDR3 fails to terminate in the conserved phenylalanine or tryptophan, so it likely reflects a read error. The chain employs TRBV28 and TRBJ1-2; D is unresolved. V was pared by 5 bases and J by 3 bases, with 7 bases between. The CDR3 length is 12 residues. Germline V lookup: CDR1 MDHEN, CDR2 SYDVKM. The CDR3 region has the DNA TGTGCCAGCAGTCGGACGGACTATGGCTACACCCTC. It encodes CASSRTDYGYTL.

As for this clonotype: Possible read error: a much larger clone is one base away. The J gene is TRBJ1-1, the V gene TRBV4-1; 7 bases are shared with TRBD1. In germline, CDR1 is MGHRA, CDR2 YSYEKL. The CDR3 runs to 16 residues. The DNA for the CDR3 is TGCGCCAGCAGCCCACTAACCCCGACAGGGAGCGCTGAATCTTTCTTT. It yields the protein CASSPLTPTGSAESFF.

This clonotype has only a few counts. This chain links TRBV28 with TRBJ1-2; 9 nucleotides line up with TRBD1. The V gene end was trimmed by 4 bases and the J gene end by 3 bases; junction bases not matched to a gene: 6. CDR3 length: 15 amino acids. From germline, CDR1 is MDHEN and CDR2 SYDVKM. The CDR3 DNA reads TGTGCCAGCAGTTCCCCCGACAGGGGGGACTATGGCTACACCTTC. Its translation is CASSSPDRGDYGYTF.

This clonotype has at least ten counts. This chain links TRBV15 with TRBJ1-5; 9 positions match TRBD1. The CDR3 consists of 19 residues. Germline V CDR1 and CDR2: LNHNV, YYDKDF (reference sequence). Unmatched junction bases numbered 15, after V lost 1 base and J lost 5 bases. The CDR3 here is CATSRAQDRGRTLHQPQHF. The CDR3 DNA sequence: TGTGCCACCAGCAGAGCCCAGGACAGGGGACGCACCCTCCATCAGCCCCAGCATTTT. Filled out from reference TRBV15 and TRBJ1-5, the complete variable domain reads DAMVIQNPRYQVTQFGKPVTLSCSQTLNHNVMYWYQQKSSQAPKLLFHYYDKDFNNEADTPDNFQSRRPNTSFCFLDIRSPGLGDTAMYLCATSRAQDRGRTLHQPQHFGDGTRLSIL.

This clonotype showed up many times. This chain joins TRBV6-4 and TRBJ1-2; 7 bases are shared with TRBD1. The CDR3 covers 19 residues. The V and J ends lost 6 bases and 0 bases, in that order; junction bases with no gene match: 19. CDR1 and CDR2 from the germline V gene are MRHNA and SNTAGT. The DNA of the CDR3 is TGTGCCAGCAGCCCTGGCGGGACAGCCGTCGAAGTGGCTAACTATGGCTACACCTTC. It encodes CASSPGGTAVEVANYGYTF.

This clonotype has at least ten counts. The rearrangement joins TRBV7-9 to TRBJ1-2; 8 nucleotides agree with TRBD1. The CDR3 consists of 16 residues. The germline V gene encodes CDR1 SEHNR and CDR2 FQNEAQ (reference sequence). V lost 5 bases to trimming and J lost 6 bases; unmatched junction nucleotides: 14. CDR3 residues: CASSPPGTGNFHGYTF. The CDR3 nucleotides read TGTGCCAGCAGCCCTCCCGGGACAGGCAACTTTCATGGCTACACCTTC.

Ten or more counts support this clonotype. The V and J genes are TRBV28 and TRBJ1-1; TRBD1 aligns across 9 bases. This CDR3 spans 15 amino acids. Germline CDR1 reads MDHEN; CDR2 reads SYDVKM. V lost 5 bases, J lost 4 bases, and 8 bases stayed unmatched. CDR3 loop: CASSPPGTGSTEAFF. The CDR3 region has the DNA TGTGCCAGCAGTCCACCCGGGACAGGGTCCACTGAAGCTTTCTTT.

This clonotype appeared many times. The rearrangement links TRBV27 to TRBJ2-7; D ambiguous. Between the trimmed V and J ends, which lost 5 bases and 4 bases, there was a span of 15 bases. There are 14 residues in the CDR3. Germline V gene sequence: CDR1 MNHEY, CDR2 SMNVEV (reference sequence). The CDR3 coding sequence is TGTGCCAGCAGTGCCGGGTCTGGAGTGTACGAGCAGTACTTC. It yields the protein CASSAGSGVYEQYF.

This clonotype came up many times. The rearrangement joins TRBV29-1 to TRBJ2-5, with TRBD1 matching 8 bases. The CDR3 sequence is 13 residues long. Germline values: CDR1 SQVTM, CDR2 ANQGSEA. V was pared by 8 bases and J by 6 bases, with 11 bases of the junction left unmatched. In DNA form, the CDR3 reads TGCAGCATCGAATGGACAGGGAGCCAGACCCAGTACTTC. The encoded protein is CSIEWTGSQTQYF.